The TCR beta chain described here comes from a study of CD8 T cells in Susac syndrome. Study-level findings and limits: No clonal expansion appeared among CD4+ T cells in Susac patients.

After extraction with the RNeasy kit, about 0.45 to 1 ug of the RNA was reverse transcribed using random hexamers. TCR beta CDR3 was amplified by immunoSEQ covering 54 Vbeta and 13 Jbeta. TCRdb processed the immunoSEQ multiplex PCR reads anew with MiXCR; each CDR3 protein has one entry. Of roughly 140,000 distinct CDR3 sequences listed, roughly 96% are singletons. Germline V lookup: CDR1 PRHDT, CDR2 FYEKMQ (reference sequence). V lost 5 bases to trimming and J lost 4 bases, with 8 bases between them. The CDR3 runs to 12 residues. A note on this clonotype: Its target is unknown.

The authors carried out high-throughput sequencing of TCR beta. They applied it to CD8+ and CD4+ T cells obtained from blood. Negative isolation yielded CD4+ and CD8+ T cells, and FACS enriched TEMRA cells. The sequenced sample was CD4+ T cells from PBMCs. This rearrangement joins TRBV13 to TRBJ1-2; D not certain. The receptor comes from a human donor with Susac syndrome. The DNA of the CDR3 is TGTGCCAGCAGCGGGTACACCTATGGCTACACCTTC. Protein sequence: CASSGYTYGYTF.